One sample yielded the 6 T cell receptor beta chains listed below, sequenced in a study of blood T cell repertoires in COVID-19. Some clones are missing from TCRdb's copy, which holds only in-frame ones; the method was immunoSEQ multiplex PCR. Of over 200,000 clones listed, roughly 87% are singletons. The material sequenced was peripheral blood. These receptor sequences come from a man aged 40-49 years with active or convalescent COVID-19.

The rearrangement joins TRBV29-1 to TRBJ1-1; TRBD1 is a possible D gene (6 bases). The length of the CDR3 is 11 residues. Germline V gene sequence: CDR1 SQVTM, CDR2 ANQGSEA. Trimming stripped 6 bases from V and 1 base from J, with 6 bases between. CDR3 nucleotide sequence: TGCAGCGTGACAGGGAACACTGAAGCTTTCTTT. This codes for CSVTGNTEAFF.

The V gene is TRBV27, the J gene TRBJ2-7; 11 positions agree with TRBD1. The length of the CDR3 is 15 residues. CDR1 is MNHEY, CDR2 SMNVEV, per germline (reference sequence). Trimming cost V 5 bases and J 6 bases; bases outside gene matches: 9. CDR3 sequence (DNA): TGTGCCAGCAGTACCCGGACAGGGGGCACCCCCGAGCAGTACTTC. Amino acids: CASSTRTGGTPEQYF.

This chain links TRBV5-4 with TRBJ1-2, with 7 bases aligning to TRBD1. CDR1 and CDR2 (germline): SGHNT, YYREEE (reference sequence). V shed 3 bases, J shed 3 bases, and the junction held 8 bases outside the gene matches. CDR3 length equals 15 residues. The CDR3 DNA sequence: TGTGCCAGCAGCTCTACAGGGGACGTCTACTATGGCTACACCTTC. Protein sequence: CASSSTGDVYYGYTF. Looking up the rest from reference TRBV5-4 and TRBJ1-2 gives the full variable domain: ETGVTQSPTHLIKTRGQQVTLRCSSQSGHNTVSWYQQALGQGPQFIFQYYREEENGRGNFPPRFSGLQFPNYSSELNVNALELDDSALYLCASSSTGDVYYGYTFGSGTRLTVV.

This chain links TRBV27 with TRBJ1-2; D perhaps matches TRBD1 (5 bases). Germline-derived CDR1 and CDR2 are MNHEY and SMNVEV (reference sequence). The CDR3 loop spans 13 amino acids. The V end was cut by 6 bases, the J end by 3 bases, with 11 bases between. The CDR3 DNA is TGTGCCAGCAGCTCTGACAGCGACTATGGCTACACCTTC. Its protein is CASSSDSDYGYTF.

The chain combines TRBV19 with TRBJ1-5; D not resolved. The CDR3 is 15 amino acids. Trimming left V 1 base short and J 0 bases short, with 7 bases between. The V gene's germline CDR1 is LNHDA and CDR2 SQIVND (reference sequence). The CDR3 loop is CASSIARSSNQPQHF. The CDR3 nucleotides read TGTGCCAGTAGTATAGCTCGGTCTAGCAATCAGCCCCAGCATTTT. The complete variable domain, with remaining parts taken from reference TRBV19 and TRBJ1-5, reads DGGITQSPKYLFRKEGQNVTLSCEQNLNHDAMYWYRQDPGQGLRLIYYSQIVNDFQKGDIAEGYSVSREKKESFPLTVTSAQKNPTAFYLCASSIARSSNQPQHFGDGTRLSIL.

This chain uses TRBV29-1 with TRBJ1-1; perhaps TRBD1 as D (6 bases). CDR3 length equals 11 residues. Trimming pared 6 bases from V and 4 bases from J, leaving 9 bases between. From germline, CDR1 is SQVTM and CDR2 ANQGSEA. CDR3 bases: TGCAGCGTCGCGGGGGCCACTGAAGCTTTCTTT. Amino acid sequence: CSVAGATEAFF.